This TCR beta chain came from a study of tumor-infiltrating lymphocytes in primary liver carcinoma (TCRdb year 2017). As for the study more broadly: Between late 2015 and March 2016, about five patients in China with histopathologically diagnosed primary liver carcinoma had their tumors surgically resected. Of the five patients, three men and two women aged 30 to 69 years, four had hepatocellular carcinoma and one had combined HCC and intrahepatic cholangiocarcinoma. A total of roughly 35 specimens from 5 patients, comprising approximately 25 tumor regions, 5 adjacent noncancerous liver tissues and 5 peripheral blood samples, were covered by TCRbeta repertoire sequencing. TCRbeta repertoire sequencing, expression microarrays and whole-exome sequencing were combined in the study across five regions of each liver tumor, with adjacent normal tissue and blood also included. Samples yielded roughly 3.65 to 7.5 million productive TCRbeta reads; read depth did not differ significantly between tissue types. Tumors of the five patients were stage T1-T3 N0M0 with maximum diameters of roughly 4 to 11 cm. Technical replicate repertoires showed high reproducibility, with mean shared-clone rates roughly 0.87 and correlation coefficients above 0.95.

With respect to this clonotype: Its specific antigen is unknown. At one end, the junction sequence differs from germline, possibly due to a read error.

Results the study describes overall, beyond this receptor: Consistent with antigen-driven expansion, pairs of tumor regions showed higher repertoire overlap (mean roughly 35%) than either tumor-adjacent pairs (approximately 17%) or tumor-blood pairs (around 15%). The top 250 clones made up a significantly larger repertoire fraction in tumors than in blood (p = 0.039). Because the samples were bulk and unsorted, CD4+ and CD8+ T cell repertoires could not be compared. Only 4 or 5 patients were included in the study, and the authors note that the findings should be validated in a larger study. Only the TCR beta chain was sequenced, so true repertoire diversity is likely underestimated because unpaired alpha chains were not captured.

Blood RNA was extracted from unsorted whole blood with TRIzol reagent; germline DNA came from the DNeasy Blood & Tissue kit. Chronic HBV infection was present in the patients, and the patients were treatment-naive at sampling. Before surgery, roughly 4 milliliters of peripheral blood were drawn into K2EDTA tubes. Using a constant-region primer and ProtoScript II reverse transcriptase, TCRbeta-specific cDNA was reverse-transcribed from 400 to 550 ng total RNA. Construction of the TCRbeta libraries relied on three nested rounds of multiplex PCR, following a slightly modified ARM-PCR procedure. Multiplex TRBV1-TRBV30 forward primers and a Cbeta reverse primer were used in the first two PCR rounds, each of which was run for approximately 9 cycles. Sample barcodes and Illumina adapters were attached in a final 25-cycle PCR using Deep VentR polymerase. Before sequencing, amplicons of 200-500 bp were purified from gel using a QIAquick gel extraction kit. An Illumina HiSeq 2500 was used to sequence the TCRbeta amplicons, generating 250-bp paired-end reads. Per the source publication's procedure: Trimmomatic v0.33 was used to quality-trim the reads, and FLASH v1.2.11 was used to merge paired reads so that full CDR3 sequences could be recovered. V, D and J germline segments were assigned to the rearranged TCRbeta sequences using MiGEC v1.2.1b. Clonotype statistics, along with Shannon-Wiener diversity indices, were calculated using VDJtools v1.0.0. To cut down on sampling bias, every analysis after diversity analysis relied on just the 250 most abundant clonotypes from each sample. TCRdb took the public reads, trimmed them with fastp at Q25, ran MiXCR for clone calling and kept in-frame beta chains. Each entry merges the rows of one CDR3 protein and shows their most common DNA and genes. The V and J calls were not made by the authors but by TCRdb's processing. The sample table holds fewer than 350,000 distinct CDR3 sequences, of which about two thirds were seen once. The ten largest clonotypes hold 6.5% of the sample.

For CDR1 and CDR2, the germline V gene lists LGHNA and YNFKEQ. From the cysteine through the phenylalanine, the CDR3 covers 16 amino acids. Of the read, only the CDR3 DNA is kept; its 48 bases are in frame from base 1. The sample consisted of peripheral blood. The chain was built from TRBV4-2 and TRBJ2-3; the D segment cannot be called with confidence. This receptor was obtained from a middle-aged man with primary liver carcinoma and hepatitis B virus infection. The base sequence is TGTGCCAACAGCCAGGAAACCGCTCCCCGGGTTGATACGCAGTATTTT. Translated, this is CANSQETAPRVDTQYF.